This T cell receptor (beta chain) was recovered during a study of cytomegalovirus exposure and HLA in healthy donors (dated by TCRdb to 2016 to 2017). Study-wide context: The 500 to 800 repertoires of the first cohort and the roughly 110 validation repertoires were produced on the same platform, according to a later analysis. High-throughput TCR immunosequencing, statistical association of individual TCRs with disease status, and machine learning were combined to predict cytomegalovirus infection status. Along with the approximately 700-subject first cohort, a separate validation cohort of over a hundred different subjects was used. The study aimed to test whether cataloging public T cell receptors could reveal signatures of past pathogen exposure.

Library preparation employed the immunoSEQ multiplex PCR assay. The authors' analysis ran thus. A statistical classification framework was developed to diagnose cytomegalovirus status using the catalog of TCR beta chain sequences. TCRdb holds this immuneACCESS table with in-frame rearrangements only. Some clones are missing; in checked studies, unresolved V genes explain under half, and the rest has no known cause. V and J calls and clone size are as listed in that table; D and trimming were resolved from the DNA. For this sample the table gives 100,000 to 120,000 clones, of which more than 70% were detected only once. The leading ten clones occupy around 1.9% of the sample. Relative to germline, V is 7 bases shorter and J is 3 bases shorter, with 16 bases between their ends. There are 15 amino acids in the CDR3, from cysteine to phenylalanine inclusive. Left in the record is the CDR3 DNA by itself, 45 bases read in frame from the first base. CDR1 and CDR2 (MNHNS, SASEGT) derive from the germline V gene.

Study-level results and caveats: In the study, around 150 TCR beta chains were listed as associated with cytomegalovirus. Of the cluster scores, around 95% were above 0 in a later analysis, which found that TCRs clustered in the first cohort also tended to co-occur in the approximately 120 validation repertoires. In vitro tests confirmed that a few of the cytomegalovirus-associated TCR beta chains recognize cytomegalovirus antigens. It was suggested by the authors that the approach could potentially be generalized to other disease states and immunological phenotypes. A later analysis had no HLA typing for the validation cohort, so co-occurrence there was scored across all 110 or so repertoires. Across donors, most TCR sequences were observed very rarely, whereas some public TCRs were present in many individuals. Cytomegalovirus status was reported to be diagnosed by the classifier with high specificity and sensitivity in both the original and validation cohorts.

Comments on this clone: The specificity of this receptor is unknown. Per-base quality was not reported, and no clone a single base away is much larger than it.

Donors formed part of the validation cohort, which comprised 120 subjects and was distinct from the first cohort of under 800 subjects. The sequencing sample was made of PBMCs. Recombination joined TRBV6-1 with TRBJ1-5; D gene: possibly TRBD1, on 5 matching bases. The TCR originated in a woman aged 18-30 years in good health and CMV-seronegative. The CDR3 reads as follows: CASIRHPGNNQPQHF. In nucleotides, the sequence is TGTGCCAGCATCCGCCATCCAGGGAACAATCAGCCCCAGCATTTT.